The next 27 T cell receptor beta chains were all read from a single sample in a study of control samples from healthy donors and cancer patients. The data were produced by immunoSEQ multiplex PCR, yet TCRdb's version contains in-frame clones alone and is incomplete. Of 110,000 to 150,000 clones listed, around 86% were seen once; the top ten hold more than 4%. The specimen sequenced was blood. The origin of the receptors is a young man in good health.

This chain joins TRBV6-5 and TRBJ2-3; D unclear. This CDR3 spans 11 amino acids. Germline CDR1 and CDR2: MNHEY and SVGAGI. With 7 bases removed from V and 6 bases from J, the gap between germline ends came to 8 bases. The CDR3 loop is CASILVDTQYF. CDR3 sequence (DNA): TGTGCCAGCATCTTGGTGGATACGCAGTATTTT.

The genes are TRBV27 and TRBJ1-5, with 7 bases lining up with TRBD1. V lost 3 bases and J lost 4; bases outside the gene matches: 3. Germline CDR1 reads MNHEY; CDR2 reads SMNVEV (reference sequence). This CDR3 comprises 14 residues. The CDR3 coding sequence is TGTGCCAGCAGTTTGGGACAGAGAAATCAGCCCCAGCATTTT. Translation: CASSLGQRNQPQHF.

The V and J genes are TRBV2 and TRBJ2-2, with 8 bases that match TRBD1. In germline, CDR1 is SNHLY, CDR2 FYNNEI. This CDR3 contains 14 residues. The trim removed 6 bases at V and 4 bases at J, leaving 4 bases unmatched. The CDR3 here is CASRQGAGTGELFF. CDR3 nucleotides: TGTGCCAGCAGGCAGGGGGCGGGCACCGGGGAGCTGTTTTTT.

In its sample, this clone was seen once. The CDR3 coding sequence is TGTGCCAGCAGCGACGGTCAAGGCGCTGAAGCTTTCTTT. Translated: CASSDGQGAEAFF. The chain carries TRBV12-3 or TRBV12-4 and TRBJ1-1; D gene ambiguous. The CDR3 length is 13 residues. The V end lost 6 bases, the J end lost 6 bases, and 14 bases lay between the germline ends.

The chain recombines TRBV29-1 with TRBJ2-2; no firm D call. The germline V gene encodes CDR1 SQVTM and CDR2 ANQGSEA. V was cut by 6 bases and J by 1 base, with 3 bases left in between. There are 11 residues in the CDR3. Here the CDR3 reads CSVGNTGELFF. Written as DNA, the CDR3 is TGCAGCGTCGGGAACACCGGGGAGCTGTTTTTT.

The chain employs TRBV7-3 and TRBJ2-4; D may be TRBD1 (6 bases). The CDR3 consists of 15 residues. With 5 bases removed from V and 6 bases from J, the gap between germline ends came to 17 bases. Germline V gene data show CDR1 as SGHTA and CDR2 as FQGTGA. This CDR3 reads CASSPKPGHPNIQYF. In DNA, the CDR3 is TGTGCCAGCAGCCCGAAACCGGGACACCCAAACATTCAGTACTTC.

The V and J genes are TRBV6-4 and TRBJ2-3; tentatively, D is TRBD2 (7 bases). Germline assignment: CDR1 MRHNA and CDR2 SNTAGT. The V gene lost 0 bases and the J gene lost 2 bases, with 12 bases spanning the gap. The CDR3 totals 16 residues. CDR3 loop: CASSDSLGGATDTQYF. DNA for the CDR3: TGTGCCAGCAGTGACTCATTGGGGGGGGCCACAGATACGCAGTATTTT.

This clone was detected once. The chain employs TRBV9 and TRBJ1-2; the D gene is possibly TRBD1 (6 bases). The V and J ends lost 4 bases and 2 bases respectively, with 15 bases between them. This CDR3 has 15 residues. The germline V gene encodes CDR1 SGDLS and CDR2 YYNGEE. The CDR3 reads CASSTGQHSNYGYTF. The CDR3 DNA follows: TGTGCCAGCAGCACCGGACAGCACTCGAACTATGGCTACACCTTC.

The chain links TRBV30 to TRBJ1-1; D is unresolved. The CDR3 contains 12 residues. Germline values: CDR1 GTSNPN, CDR2 SVGIG (reference sequence). V lost 4 bases and J 8 bases, leaving 14 bases between the germline ends. The CDR3 is CAWTPRTAEAFF. The CDR3 DNA follows: TGTGCCTGGACTCCCCGGACTGCAGAAGCTTTCTTT.

The CDR3 protein is CASRRLAGNYEQYF. DNA for the CDR3: TGTGCCAGCAGGCGACTAGCGGGAAACTACGAGCAGTACTTC. The rearrangement joins TRBV6-6 to TRBJ2-7, with 11 bases fitting TRBD2. The CDR3 is 14 amino acids. Germline V gene data show CDR1 as MNHNY and CDR2 as SVGAGI (reference sequence). V trimming: 6 bases; J trimming: 3 bases; junction bases outside the gene matches: 4.

The rearrangement joins TRBV3-1 (or the pseudogene TRBV3-2) to TRBJ1-5, with 9 bases matching TRBD1. Germline-derived CDR1 and CDR2 are LGHDT and YNNKEL (reference sequence). The CDR3 loop spans 15 amino acids. V shed 4 bases, J shed 5 bases, and the junction held 6 bases outside the gene matches. The CDR3 DNA reads as TGTGCCAGCAGCCGCGGCCGGGACAGGGATCAGCCCCAGCATTTT. Translating it yields CASSRGRDRDQPQHF.

The genes are TRBV6-4 and TRBJ2-5; D is tentatively TRBD1 or TRBD2 (5 bases each). Trimming removed 6 bases at V and 2 bases at J, with 13 bases between. Germline CDR1 reads MRHNA; CDR2 reads SNTAGT. The CDR3 covers 14 residues. CDR3 residues: CASSIRDPQETQYF. The CDR3 DNA is TGTGCCAGCAGCATCCGGGACCCACAAGAGACCCAGTACTTC.

The rearrangement links TRBV7-2 to TRBJ2-5, with a weak D call TRBD1 (5 bases). Germline V gene sequence: CDR1 SGHTA, CDR2 FQGNSA. V gave up 1 base and J gave up 3 bases, with 18 bases separating them. The CDR3 spans 17 residues. Here the CDR3 reads CASSLGRFAGRKETQYF. Here the CDR3 DNA reads TGTGCCAGCAGCTTAGGGCGGTTTGCAGGGCGTAAAGAGACCCAGTACTTC.

In DNA form, the CDR3 reads TGTGCCAGCAGTTACCGGTCCGGGACTATCAATGAGCAGTTCTTC. It is translated as CASSYRSGTINEQFF. The chain uses TRBV6-2 or TRBV6-3 and TRBJ2-1; 7 positions agree with TRBD2. J lost 6 bases, V lost 2 bases, and 7 bases had no gene match. Germline CDR1 reads MNHEY; CDR2 reads SVGEGT. CDR3 length equals 15 residues.

The chain combines TRBV7-6 with TRBJ1-4; TRBD1 might be the D (5 bases). V was pared by 0 bases and J by 3 bases, with 20 bases between. Germline V gene lookup returns CDR1 SGHVS and CDR2 FNYEAQ. This CDR3 has 19 residues. The CDR3 reads CASSLAFLTQGIANEKLFF. DNA of the CDR3: TGTGCCAGCAGCTTAGCGTTCCTTACTCAGGGTATCGCTAATGAAAAACTGTTTTTT.

J is TRBJ2-5 and V is TRBV27, with D perhaps matching TRBD1 or TRBD2 (6 bases each). This CDR3 contains 16 residues. Germline V gene data show CDR1 as MNHEY and CDR2 as SMNVEV (reference sequence). V gave up 5 bases and J gave up 4 bases, with 20 bases separating them. As DNA, the CDR3 is TGTGCCAGCAGTCCCACGCTCGGGGGCCCCAGAGAGACCCAGTACTTC. Amino acids: CASSPTLGGPRETQYF.

The V call is TRBV2, the J call TRBJ1-2; 9 positions match TRBD1. The CDR3 sequence is 16 residues long. After removal of 6 bases from V and 6 bases from J, the junction contained 14 bases not matched to a gene. Per germline, CDR1 SNHLY and CDR2 FYNNEI. CDR3 region: CASRQQTGQGGDGYTF. The DNA for the CDR3 is TGTGCCAGCAGACAACAGACGGGACAGGGCGGCGATGGCTACACCTTC. The whole variable domain, remainder taken from reference TRBV2 and TRBJ1-2, is EPEVTQTPSHQVTQMGQEVILRCVPISNHLYFYWYRQILGQKVEFLVSFYNNEISEKSEIFDDQFSVERPDGSNFTLKIRSTKLEDSAMYFCASRQQTGQGGDGYTFGSGTRLTVV.

V and J are TRBV11-1 and TRBJ2-2, with 7 bases lining up with TRBD1. Trimming took 4 bases from V and 4 from J; bases not matched to a gene: 6. There are 15 residues in the CDR3. Germline loops: CDR1 SGHAT, CDR2 FQDESV (reference sequence). In DNA form, the CDR3 reads TGTGCCAGCAGCTACGACAGGGTCGGCACCGGGGAGCTGTTTTTT. Protein sequence: CASSYDRVGTGELFF.

The chain couples TRBV27 to TRBJ2-2; 13 bases match TRBD2. Trimming at V came to 6 bases and at J to 5 bases, leaving 27 bases not matched to a gene. The CDR3 sequence is 23 residues long. CDR1 and CDR2 from the germline V gene are MNHEY and SMNVEV (reference sequence). CDR3 amino acids: CASRRLRDRGFGLAGVGTGELFF. CDR3 in DNA: TGTGCCAGCAGACGTCTCCGGGACAGGGGGTTTGGACTAGCGGGAGTAGGTACCGGGGAGCTGTTTTTT.

This chain connects TRBV27 to TRBJ2-7, with 9 bases lining up with TRBD1. From germline, CDR1 is MNHEY and CDR2 SMNVEV (reference sequence). V lost 5 bases to trimming and J lost 2 bases; unmatched junction nucleotides: 7. The CDR3 contains 15 residues. The CDR3 nucleotides are TGTGCCAGCAGTATAGCCGGGACAGGGACCTACGAGCAGTACTTC. Protein product: CASSIAGTGTYEQYF.

This sequence joins TRBV23-1 and TRBJ1-2, with D tentatively TRBD1 (5 bases). TRBV23-1 is known as an ORF, though its function is uncertain. The length of the CDR3 is 14 residues. V was clipped by 11 bases and J by 3 bases, with 19 bases between them. CDR3 sequence: CAQMVRDGDYGYTF. In DNA, the CDR3 is TGCGCCCAGATGGTAAGGGACGGTGACTATGGCTACACCTTC.

The count of this clone is one. The rearrangement links TRBV20-1 to TRBJ1-3; D is ambiguous. The V gene's germline CDR1 is DFQATT and CDR2 SNEGSKA (reference sequence). The CDR3 runs 11 residues. V was trimmed by 6 bases and J by 2 bases, leaving 5 bases between them. The CDR3 region is CSAETGNTIYF. CDR3 DNA: TGCAGTGCGGAAACTGGAAACACCATATATTTT.

This clone was observed once. The chain links TRBV7-9 to TRBJ2-7, with 10 bases matching TRBD2. V shed 4 bases, J shed 6 bases, and the junction held 6 bases outside the gene matches. The germline V gene encodes CDR1 SEHNR and CDR2 FQNEAQ (reference sequence). The CDR3 covers 14 residues. The CDR3 DNA reads as TGTGCCAGCAGCTCCGGAGCGGGAGGGCCCGAGCAGTACTTC. Its protein product is CASSSGAGGPEQYF.

The chain combines TRBV28 with TRBJ1-6; no clear D gene. The germline V gene encodes CDR1 MDHEN and CDR2 SYDVKM. The CDR3 is made up of 15 amino acids. Deletions cut 5 bases from V and 10 bases from J, with 18 bases between. In DNA, the CDR3 is TGTGCCAGCAGTCCCTCCTGGGGAAGACGGTCACCCCTCCACTTT. Translated, it gives CASSPSWGRRSPLHF.

This chain connects TRBV29-1 to TRBJ2-5, with D tentatively TRBD2 (6 bases). The CDR3 consists of 12 residues. The germline CDR1 and CDR2 sequences are SQVTM and ANQGSEA. Trimming took 7 bases from V and 5 from J, leaving 14 bases between them. The CDR3 is CSASGTSETQYF. The CDR3 region has the DNA TGCAGCGCTTCCGGGACTTCTGAGACCCAGTACTTC.

V gene TRBV27 combines with J gene TRBJ2-5; TRBD2 is a possible D gene (5 bases). The CDR3 loop spans 13 amino acids. V was cut by 8 bases and J by 6 bases, with 16 bases left in between. Looked up from germline, CDR1 is MNHEY and CDR2 is SMNVEV (reference sequence). The CDR3 sequence is CASSGDLIKTQYF. CDR3 in DNA: TGTGCCAGCTCCGGGGATCTGATTAAGACCCAGTACTTC.

The rearrangement links TRBV18 to TRBJ1-1, with a weak D call TRBD1 (5 bases). The V and J ends lost 5 bases and 4 bases respectively, with 17 bases between them. Germline loops: CDR1 KGHSH, CDR2 LQKENI. CDR3 size: 15 residues. The CDR3 nucleotides read TGTGCCAGCTCATCCGGGGCCGCTAGGAGCACTGAAGCTTTCTTT. Protein product: CASSSGAARSTEAFF.